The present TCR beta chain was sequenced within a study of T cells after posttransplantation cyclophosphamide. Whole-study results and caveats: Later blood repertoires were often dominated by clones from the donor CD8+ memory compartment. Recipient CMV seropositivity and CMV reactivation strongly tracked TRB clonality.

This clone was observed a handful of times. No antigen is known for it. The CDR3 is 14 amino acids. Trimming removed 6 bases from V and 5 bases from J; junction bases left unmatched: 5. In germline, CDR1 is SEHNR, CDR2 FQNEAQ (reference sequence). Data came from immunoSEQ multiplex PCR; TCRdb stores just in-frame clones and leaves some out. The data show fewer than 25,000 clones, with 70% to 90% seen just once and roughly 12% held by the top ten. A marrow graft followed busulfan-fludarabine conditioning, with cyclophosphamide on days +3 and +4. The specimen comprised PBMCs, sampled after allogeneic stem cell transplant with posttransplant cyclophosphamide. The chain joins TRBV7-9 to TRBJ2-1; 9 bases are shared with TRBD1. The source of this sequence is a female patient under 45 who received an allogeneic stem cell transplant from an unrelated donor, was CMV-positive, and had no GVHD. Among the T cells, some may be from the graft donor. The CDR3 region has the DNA TGTGCCAGCAGGACAGGGGGTATCAACAATGAGCAGTTCTTC. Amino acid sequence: CASRTGGINNEQFF.